This paragraph reports one T cell receptor (beta chain). This specimen belongs to a study of control samples from healthy donors and cancer patients. Sequencing used immunoSEQ multiplex PCR; TCRdb keeps in-frame clones, though not all of them. The sample gives some 140,000 clones, just under 90% of which show up once; roughly 7.8% is in the top ten. The CDR3 contains 12 residues. The germline V gene has CDR1 SGHTA and CDR2 FQGNSA. Trimming stripped 4 bases from V and 9 bases from J, with 10 bases between. The sequence was obtained from a man aged 50-59 years with head and neck cancer. The J gene is TRBJ1-5, the V gene TRBV7-2; no clear D. The sequenced sample consisted of PBMCs. The CDR3 region is CASSYPGSPQHF. For the CDR3, the DNA is TGTGCCAGCAGCTACCCGGGTTCGCCCCAGCATTTT.